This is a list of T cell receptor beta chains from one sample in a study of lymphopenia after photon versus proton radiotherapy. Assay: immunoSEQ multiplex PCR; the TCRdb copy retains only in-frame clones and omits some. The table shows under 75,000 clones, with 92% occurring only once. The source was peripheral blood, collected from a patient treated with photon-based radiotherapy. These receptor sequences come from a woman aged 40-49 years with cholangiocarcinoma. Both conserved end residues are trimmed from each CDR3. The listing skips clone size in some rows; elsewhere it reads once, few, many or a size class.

ASSEDALTEAF,TRBV2,NA
ASSLLGTTTYEQY,TRBV13,NA
ASSLGGNGWAF,TRBV7-2,NA
ASSYLDRGQWDGYT,TRBV6-6,once
ASSFLSRGSNQPQH,TRBV7-8,NA
ASSLERSSYEQY,TRBV5-1,NA
ATSRRRTGGFSSYEQY,TRBV15,NA
AWSVTGKYSPLH,TRBV30,NA
ASGLGAGTVSPLH,TRBV12-5,NA
ASSLGGAIYEQY,TRBV5-1,NA
SVGTGASTEAF,TRBV29-1,NA
ASSLARRGGHGYT,TRBV7-2,once
ASSVTSGGYEQY,TRBV9,NA
ASSLSGPGELF,TRBV5-1,NA
SVAVWGDSNTEAF,TRBV29-1,NA
ASSVTAGSGNTIY,TRBV5-1,NA
ATSSGTSNTGELF,TRBV15,NA
AWMGAGRSSGDTQY,TRBV30,NA
ASSSFTGTPNTEAF,TRBV7-8,NA
AGRGQVSEAF,TRBV6-6,NA
ASSVASTPGLSYEQY,TRBV6-1,NA
ASSQVGRGVHEQY,TRBV4-2,NA
ASSVAGGSNTGELF,TRBV9,NA
ASSFSGQGDGYT,TRBV7-2,NA
ASSVAPGFEQY,TRBV9,NA
ASSLAAQGSTEAF,TRBV5-1,NA
ASSYGGQGVQPQH,TRBV6-6,NA
ASRTGLSTDTQY,TRBV5-4,NA